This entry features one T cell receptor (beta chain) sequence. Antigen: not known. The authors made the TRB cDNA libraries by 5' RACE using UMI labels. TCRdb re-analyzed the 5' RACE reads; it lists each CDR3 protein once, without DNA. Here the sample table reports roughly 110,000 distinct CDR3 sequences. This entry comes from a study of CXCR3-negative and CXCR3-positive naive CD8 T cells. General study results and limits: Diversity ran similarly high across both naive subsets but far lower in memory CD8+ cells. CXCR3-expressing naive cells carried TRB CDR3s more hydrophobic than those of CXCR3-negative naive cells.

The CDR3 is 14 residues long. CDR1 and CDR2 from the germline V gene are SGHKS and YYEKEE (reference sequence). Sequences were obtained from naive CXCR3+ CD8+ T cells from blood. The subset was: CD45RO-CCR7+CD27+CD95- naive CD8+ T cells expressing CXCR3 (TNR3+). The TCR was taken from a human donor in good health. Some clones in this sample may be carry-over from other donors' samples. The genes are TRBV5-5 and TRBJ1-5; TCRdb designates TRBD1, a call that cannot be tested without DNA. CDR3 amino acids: CASSLGTDNQPQHF.